The 14 T cell receptor beta chains below were found in one sample sequenced in a study of monozygotic twins with inflammatory bowel disease. TCRdb reprocessed the 5' RACE reads and keeps a single row for each CDR3 protein, giving no DNA. The data include 150,000 to 200,000 distinct CDR3 sequences; the top ten clones carry about 8%. Sequencing used blood. The source is a human donor with ulcerative colitis or Crohn's disease, or a healthy co-twin of an affected twin (not recorded which).

V and J are TRBV2 and TRBJ2-4; the D call of TRBD2 rests on TCRdb alone, since no DNA is present to check it. The germline V gene has CDR1 SNHLY and CDR2 FYNNEI. The CDR3 has 20 amino acids. This CDR3 is CASWNASETSGGLAKNIQYF.

This chain links TRBV12-3 or TRBV12-4 with TRBJ1-5. This CDR3 region has 13 residues. CDR3 loop: CASSSREGQPQHF.

The chain has TRBV11-2 and TRBJ2-1; checking the TCRdb D call of TRBD1 is not possible without DNA. The germline V gene has CDR1 SGHAT and CDR2 FQNNGV. The CDR3 is 17 amino acids. The CDR3: CASSSSGTRSSYNEQFF.

The J gene is TRBJ2-1, the V gene TRBV20-1; TCRdb returns TRBD2, unconfirmable since there is no DNA. Germline CDR1 is DFQATT and CDR2 is SNEGSKA (reference sequence). The CDR3 is made up of 17 amino acids. Here the CDR3 reads CSALDPLAGGDYNEQFF.

J is TRBJ2-3 and V is TRBV24-1. The CDR3 is 14 residues long. Germline CDR1 KGHDR, CDR2 SFDVKD. The CDR3 sequence: CATSDFGMGDTQYF.

The V and J genes are TRBV19 and TRBJ2-1; TCRdb names TRBD2, which stays unverified in the absence of DNA. The CDR3 length is 16 residues. Per the germline V gene, CDR1 is LNHDA and CDR2 is SQIVND (reference sequence). The CDR3: CASSDQQRVLGNEQFF. Drawing the rest from reference TRBV19 and TRBJ2-1, the complete variable domain is DGGITQSPKYLFRKEGQNVTLSCEQNLNHDAMYWYRQDPGQGLRLIYYSQIVNDFQKGDIAEGYSVSREKKESFPLTVTSAQKNPTAFYLCASSDQQRVLGNEQFFGPGTRLTVL.

This chain links TRBV6-1 with TRBJ1-3; TCRdb names TRBD1, which stays unverified in the absence of DNA. The CDR3 totals 16 residues. The germline V gene encodes CDR1 MNHNS and CDR2 SASEGT. CDR3 protein: CASIGAGTSSGNTIYF.

The gene calls are TRBV4-3 and TRBJ1-2; no DNA is available, so the TRBD1 call from TCRdb remains unchecked. The CDR3 consists of 11 residues. Germline CDR1 reads LGHNA; CDR2 reads YSLEER. The CDR3 protein is CASRGARGYTF.

The chain has TRBV15 and TRBJ2-5; TCRdb designates TRBD2, a call that cannot be tested without DNA. The V gene's germline CDR1 is LNHNV and CDR2 YYDKDF (reference sequence). The CDR3 has 16 amino acids. This CDR3 is CATSRSPLRGQETQYF.

This rearrangement joins TRBV4-3 to TRBJ2-5; TCRdb's D call of TRBD1 is untestable without DNA. The germline V gene has CDR1 LGHNA and CDR2 YSLEER. This CDR3 has 16 amino acids. The chain's CDR3 is CASSQDQQGWGETQYF.

This CDR3 is CASRSRQGAGLAAEPAYF. The chain links TRBV5-1 to TRBJ2-3; the D gene TCRdb calls, TRBD2, cannot be checked with no DNA. CDR1 and CDR2 from the germline V gene are SGHRS and YFSETQ. The CDR3 loop spans 18 amino acids.

V is TRBV19 and J is TRBJ1-3; TCRdb's assignment of TRBD1 cannot be checked, as there is no DNA. CDR3 length: 14 amino acids. CDR1 is LNHDA and CDR2 is SQIVND in the germline V gene (reference sequence). CDR3 sequence reads: CASSLLGTANTIYF.

The chain carries TRBV27 and TRBJ1-2; TCRdb gives TRBD1 as the D gene, but with no DNA this cannot be confirmed. Germline CDR1 MNHEY, CDR2 SMNVEV (reference sequence). CDR3 size: 14 residues. CDR3 sequence: CASSLSAQGKGYTF.

CDR3 sequence reads: CASSTPSGGAGDTQYF. The gene calls are TRBV6-2 or TRBV6-3 and TRBJ2-3; no DNA is available, so the TRBD2 call from TCRdb remains unchecked. Germline CDR1 reads MNHEY; CDR2 reads SVGEGT. CDR3 length: 16 amino acids.